Listed below are T cell receptor beta chains from one sample, sequenced in a study of blood T cell repertoires in COVID-19. Produced via immunoSEQ multiplex PCR; TCRdb's table is partial and in-frame only. Seen here are about 260,000 clones, roughly 79% observed once, and the top ten hold approximately 1.9%. Sequencing was performed on peripheral blood. These receptors all come from a woman of 80 years or more with acute or convalescent COVID-19. The CDR3 runs from the conserved cysteine through the conserved F or W. D genes are given only for firm matches. Clone size is not always given. Where it is, it says once, few, many or a class for expanded clones.

d_gene,abundance,j_gene,v_gene,CDR3nt,CDR3aa
TRBD1,-,TRBJ2-1,TRBV6-2/TRBV6-3,TGTGCCAGCAGTTTACAGGGGGATGAGCAGTTCTTC,CASSLQGDEQFF
TRBD1,-,TRBJ1-1,TRBV7-9,TGTGCCAGCAGCTGGGACAGGGGACCCGAGGCTTTCTTT,CASSWDRGPEAFF
TRBD2,-,TRBJ2-1,TRBV2,TGTGCCAGCAGTGGGTCCGGCGGGAGGGCGGGGTTCTTC,CASSGSGGRAGFF
TRBD2,once,TRBJ2-2,TRBV5-1,TGCGCCAGCAGCGGGGGGGACTGGAAGACCGGGGAGCTGTTTTTT,CASSGGDWKTGELFF
TRBD1,-,TRBJ1-2,TRBV4-3,TGCGCCAGCAGCCAAGAGACAGGGGGCGGCTATGGCTACACCTTC,CASSQETGGGYGYTF
TRBD2,-,TRBJ2-7,TRBV5-6,TGTGCCAGCAGCTCGATAGCGGGGGGTTCCTACGAGCAGTACTTC,CASSSIAGGSYEQYF
-,-,TRBJ1-2,TRBV6-1,TGTGCCAGCAGTGAAGCGCTTCGGGGCAGGGGAAGATATGGCTACACCTTC,CASSEALRGRGRYGYTF
TRBD2,-,TRBJ2-3,TRBV18,TGTGCCAGCTCACGACTAGCGGAGACAGATACGCAGTATTTT,CASSRLAETDTQYF
-,-,TRBJ2-3,TRBV6-2/TRBV6-3,TGTGCCAGCAGTTACGGACGGGGTGAGAATACGCAGTATTTT,CASSYGRGENTQYF
-,-,TRBJ1-1,TRBV12-3/TRBV12-4,TGTGCCAGCAGCACAAGGAACACTGAAGCTTTCTTT,CASSTRNTEAFF
-,-,TRBJ1-6,TRBV3-1/TRBV3-2,TGTGCCAGCAGAATGCAGGCCTATAATTCACCCCTCCACTTT,CASRMQAYNSPLHF
-,-,TRBJ2-5,TRBV20-1,TGCAGTGCTTTCAGGGAAGAGACCCAGTACTTC,CSAFREETQYF
-,-,TRBJ1-4,TRBV14,TGTGCCAGCAGCCAACCCTTCGCAGCGCCTTGGGCAACTAATGAAAAACTGTTTTTT,CASSQPFAAPWATNEKLFF
TRBD1,-,TRBJ1-4,TRBV3-1/TRBV3-2,TGTGCCAGCAGCCTCACAACGACCGGGACAGGGGAAAAACTGTTTTTT,CASSLTTTGTGEKLFF
TRBD1,-,TRBJ2-1,TRBV7-3,TGTGCCAGCAGCCAAGGACAGGCAGGCAATGAGCAGTTCTTC,CASSQGQAGNEQFF
TRBD2,-,TRBJ2-1,TRBV7-3,TGTGCCAGCAGCTTAATGGCTAGCGGGGCTCATGAGCAGTTCTTC,CASSLMASGAHEQFF
-,-,TRBJ1-1,TRBV19,TGTGCCAGTAGTATAGTCAACGGGTTGAGTGAACCTTTCTTT,CASSIVNGLSEPFF
TRBD2,-,TRBJ2-7,TRBV5-4,TGTGCCAGCAGCTTGGTGGGCGGGGGGCAGTACGAGCAGTACTTC,CASSLVGGGQYEQYF
-,-,TRBJ1-1,TRBV7-9,TGTGCCAGCAGCTTTAGGGAGTACACTGAAGCTTTCTTT,CASSFREYTEAFF
-,-,TRBJ2-7,TRBV4-3,TGCGCCAGCAGCCAAGATCAGGCCGGGGCCTACGAGCAGTACTTC,CASSQDQAGAYEQYF
TRBD1,-,TRBJ1-2,TRBV5-1,TGCGCCAGCAGCGGAGAAGGACAGGGCGTGGGCTACACCTTC,CASSGEGQGVGYTF
TRBD1,few,TRBJ2-7,TRBV11-2,TGTGCCAGCAGCACCCACAGGGGGCGAGCCTACGAGCAGTACTTC,CASSTHRGRAYEQYF
TRBD1,-,TRBJ2-7,TRBV29-1,TGCAGCGTTCTAGGACAGGGGACCCACGAGCAGTACTTC,CSVLGQGTHEQYF
TRBD2,-,TRBJ2-4,TRBV7-2,TGTGCCAGCAGCTTAGAGACAAGGGGAGGGTTCATTCAGTACTTC,CASSLETRGGFIQYF
-,few,TRBJ1-3,TRBV15,TGTGCCACCAGCAAGGGGTTTGGAAACACCATATATTTT,CATSKGFGNTIYF
TRBD1,-,TRBJ2-4,TRBV2,TGTGCCAACATCCGGGACAGGGGGTTCAAAAACATTCAGTACTTC,CANIRDRGFKNIQYF
-,-,TRBJ1-5,TRBV4-3,TGCGCCAGCAGCCTTGAAACGGGGGGTCAGCCCCAGCATTTT,CASSLETGGQPQHF
-,-,TRBJ1-2,TRBV19,TGTGCCAGTAGTATAGTTTCCAGGGTTGGCTACACCTTC,CASSIVSRVGYTF
-,-,TRBJ1-5,TRBV6-2/TRBV6-3,TGTGCCAGCAGTTACTCCAGGGGCAATCAGCCCCAGCATTTT,CASSYSRGNQPQHF
-,few,TRBJ1-5,TRBV5-5,TGTGCCAGCAGCTTGGCCGTTATACAGGGCAATCAGCCCCAGCATTTT,CASSLAVIQGNQPQHF
-,-,TRBJ1-1,TRBV7-6,TGTGCCAGCAGCACCAATCGGAGGGGGGGGACTGAAGCTTTCTTT,CASSTNRRGGTEAFF
TRBD1,-,TRBJ1-3,TRBV6-5,TGTGCCAGCAGTCCCCCAGGGGGTGGAAACACCATATATTTT,CASSPPGGGNTIYF
-,-,TRBJ2-3,TRBV6-5,TGTGCCAGCAGTAGAGGAGAATATACAGATACGCAGTATTTT,CASSRGEYTDTQYF
-,-,TRBJ2-2,TRBV7-2,TGTGCCAGCAGCTTAGACAGGGCCAACACCGGGGAGCTGTTTTTT,CASSLDRANTGELFF
TRBD2,-,TRBJ2-3,TRBV28,TGTGCCAGCAGTTTACGGATTAGCGGGAGGGATACGCAGTATTTT,CASSLRISGRDTQYF
-,-,TRBJ2-2,TRBV11-2,TGTGCCAGCAGCTTGGGTACAGGGTTTGGCACCGGGGAGCTGTTTTTT,CASSLGTGFGTGELFF
-,-,TRBJ2-6,TRBV18,TGTGCCAGCTCACCACCGGGGGGAGGGGCCAACGTCCTGACTTTC,CASSPPGGGANVLTF
TRBD1,-,TRBJ2-7,TRBV20-1,TGCAGTGCTAGTAGGACAGGGGGTCTCTACGAGCAGTACTTC,CSASRTGGLYEQYF
-,-,TRBJ2-6,TRBV9,TGTGCCAGCAGCCGGCCACTAGAGACTAGGGCCAACGTCCTGACTTTC,CASSRPLETRANVLTF
-,many,TRBJ1-4,TRBV4-1,TGCGCCAGCAGCCCTCAGACAGGAGGTAATGAAAAACTGTTTTTT,CASSPQTGGNEKLFF
TRBD2,-,TRBJ2-3,TRBV30,TGTGCCTGGAGCAGCGGCGGGAGGGTCACAGATACGCAGTATTTT,CAWSSGGRVTDTQYF
TRBD1,-,TRBJ2-2,TRBV7-6,TGTGCCAGCAGCCTAGGGACAGGGAATTCCGGGGAGCTGTTTTTT,CASSLGTGNSGELFF
TRBD1,-,TRBJ1-6,TRBV3-1/TRBV3-2,TGTGCCAGCTCCCCGGGACAGAATAATTCACCCCTCCACTTT,CASSPGQNNSPLHF
-,-,TRBJ1-2,TRBV5-1,TGCGCCAGCAGCCCCCGGACTACGGGCTACGGCTACACCTTC,CASSPRTTGYGYTF
-,-,TRBJ1-2,TRBV4-3,TGCGCCAGCAGCCAAGCCAGGGGCAGGGGTAATGGCTACACCTTC,CASSQARGRGNGYTF
TRBD2,-,TRBJ2-3,TRBV5-4,TGTGCCAGCAGCTCAACGACTAGCTTGGTTAAAGATACGCAGTATTTT,CASSSTTSLVKDTQYF
-,-,TRBJ1-1,TRBV5-8,TGTGCCAGCAGCTTGTGGACAGTTATGAACACTGAAGCTTTCTTT,CASSLWTVMNTEAFF
TRBD2,-,TRBJ2-4,TRBV6-2/TRBV6-3,TGTGCCAGCAGTCGTACTTCGACTAGCGGAACTTTAGCCAAAAACATTCAGTACTTC,CASSRTSTSGTLAKNIQYF
-,-,TRBJ2-5,TRBV6-5,TGTGCCAGCAGCGACACGGTGGGTGGAGAGACCCAGTACTTC,CASSDTVGGETQYF
-,-,TRBJ1-6,TRBV30,TGTGCCTGGAGTGTACAGGTGGCAGGGAATTCACCCCTCCACTTT,CAWSVQVAGNSPLHF
-,once,TRBJ1-2,TRBV28,TGTGCCAGCAACCCCACAGGGTTAGCTAACTATGGCTACACCTTC,CASNPTGLANYGYTF
-,-,TRBJ1-2,TRBV6-5,TGTGCCAGCAGCCGGGAAACGGGCTATGGCTACACCTTC,CASSRETGYGYTF
TRBD1,-,TRBJ2-5,TRBV7-8,TGTGCCAGCAGCTTAGGGACAGGGATTAAGGAGACCCAGTACTTC,CASSLGTGIKETQYF
-,-,TRBJ1-6,TRBV3-1/TRBV3-2,TGTGCCAGCAGCAGGGGCTGGAATTCACCCCTCCACTTT,CASSRGWNSPLHF
TRBD1,few,TRBJ1-1,TRBV14,TGTGCCAGCAGCCCTCGCTTTCAGGGGGGAACTGAAGCTTTCTTT,CASSPRFQGGTEAFF